The clone carrying this TCR beta chain was observed a handful of times. These data belong to a study of T cell changes during pregnancy in multiple sclerosis. This table comes from immunoSEQ multiplex PCR, and its TCRdb copy is limited to in-frame clones, with some not included. This table holds approximately 98,000 clones, about 91% found once. CDR1 is GTSNPN and CDR2 is SVGIG in the germline V gene (reference sequence). The V and J ends lost 8 bases and 8 bases respectively, with 12 bases between them. CDR3 length: 10 amino acids. Sequences were derived from peripheral blood, sampled after pregnancy. This chain joins TRBV30 and TRBJ1-2; D is undetermined. This receptor was identified in a female donor in good health, enrolled as a control in a pregnancy study. The CDR3, as DNA: TGTGCCCTCAGGAACCGGGGCTACACCTTC. Protein: CALRNRGYTF.